One and the same sample provided the 14 T cell receptor beta chains below, sequenced in a study of T cells in Graves' hyperthyroidism and ophthalmopathy. RNA transcripts gave rise to amplified TCR beta CDR3 regions. The HTBI primer set served for first-round RT-PCR of the TCR CDR3. Via MiXCR, TCRdb re-called the multiplex PCR reads, giving one row per CDR3 protein. The table lists 300,000 to 450,000 distinct CDR3 sequences, 15% of them singletons. Input material: blood. Receptor source: a woman under 40 with Graves' hyperthyroidism.

Ten or more counts support this clonotype. This rearrangement joins TRBV24-1 to TRBJ2-1, with D perhaps matching TRBD2 (6 bases). Trimming pared 4 bases from V and 1 base from J, leaving 19 bases between. Germline V lookup: CDR1 KGHDR, CDR2 SFDVKD. The length of the CDR3 is 18 residues. The DNA of the CDR3 is TGTGCCACCAGTGACAAATTAGTGGCGGGAAGGTCCTACAATGAGCAGTTCTTC. This encodes CATSDKLVAGRSYNEQFF.

This clonotype was observed a handful of times. The chain has TRBV20-1 and TRBJ2-1; TRBD2 might be the D (5 bases). The V end was cut by 6 bases, the J end by 3 bases, with 18 bases between. The CDR3 runs 15 residues. Germline V lookup: CDR1 DFQATT, CDR2 SNEGSKA (reference sequence). In DNA, the CDR3 is TGCAGTGCCCCGGGCGGAACGGGGAGCTACAATGAGCAGTTCTTC. Its translation: CSAPGGTGSYNEQFF.

There are a few counts of this clonotype. V is TRBV20-1 and J is TRBJ2-7; 8 bases are a match to TRBD2. With 6 bases clipped from V and 3 bases from J, the junction kept 16 bases outside the gene matches. The CDR3 spans 16 residues. Germline CDR1 reads DFQATT; CDR2 reads SNEGSKA (reference sequence). The CDR3, as DNA: TGCAGTGCCAGACCTCCGGGGGGGCGGCCGATCTACGAGCAGTACTTC. Its protein is CSARPPGGRPIYEQYF.

This clonotype was observed many times. The chain combines TRBV27 with TRBJ2-7, with 11 bases that match TRBD2. CDR1 is MNHEY, CDR2 SMNVEV, per germline (reference sequence). J was trimmed by 4 bases and V by 5 bases; bases with no gene match: 4. CDR3 length: 14 amino acids. The CDR3 bases are TGTGCCAGCAGTCCGGGACTAGCGGAGTACGAGCAGTACTTC. It yields the protein CASSPGLAEYEQYF.

The rearrangement uses TRBV10-2 and TRBJ1-1; 7 positions agree with TRBD1. This CDR3 is built from 16 residues. V lost 6 bases and J lost 5; bases outside the gene matches: 15. Germline assignment: CDR1 WSHSY and CDR2 SAAADI. DNA for the CDR3: TGCGCCAGCAGAGCCGACAGGGTCCCGTTTGATACTGAAGCTTTCTTT. The encoded protein is CASRADRVPFDTEAFF.

The chain links TRBV9 to TRBJ1-4, with TRBD1 as a possible D gene (5 bases). Germline V gene data show CDR1 as SGDLS and CDR2 as YYNGEE. Between the trimmed V and J ends, which lost 0 bases and 3 bases, there was a span of 9 bases. This CDR3 is built from 15 residues. This chain's CDR3 is CASSVAPGANEKLFF. The CDR3 region has the DNA TGTGCCAGCAGCGTAGCTCCGGGGGCTAATGAAAAACTGTTTTTT.

This chain links TRBV5-5 with TRBJ2-3; a possible D gene is TRBD2 (5 bases). Trimming removed 0 bases at V and 3 bases at J, with 11 bases between. Looked up from germline, CDR1 is SGHKS and CDR2 is YYEKEE (reference sequence). CDR3 length equals 15 residues. Written as DNA, the CDR3 is TGTGCCAGCAGCTTGGAACTAGATAGGACAGATACGCAGTATTTT. Protein sequence: CASSLELDRTDTQYF.

This clonotype was observed many times. The CDR3 loop is CASSEGVYGYTF. DNA of the CDR3: TGTGCCAGCAGTGAGGGAGTTTATGGCTACACCTTC. The J gene is TRBJ1-2, the V gene TRBV6-1; D unclear. V was shortened by 3 bases and J by 5 bases, with 7 bases between the two germline ends. CDR1 is MNHNS and CDR2 is SASEGT in the germline V gene. The length of the CDR3 is 12 residues.

This clonotype showed up many times. This chain links TRBV18 with TRBJ1-4; the D is unclear. CDR1 and CDR2 (germline): KGHSH, LQKENI. The CDR3 loop spans 13 amino acids. V was pared by 3 bases and J by 8 bases, with 10 bases between. The CDR3 sequence is CASSPALGEKLFF. The CDR3 DNA is TGTGCCAGCTCACCGGCCTTAGGGGAAAAACTGTTTTTT.

In the case of this clonotype: A much more abundant neighbour one base away suggests this may be a read error. The chain uses TRBV27 and TRBJ2-3; D remains unclear. Trimming took off 8 bases at V and 5 bases at J, with 14 bases between the two ends. CDR1 MNHEY and CDR2 SMNVEV come from the germline V gene (reference sequence). The CDR3 has 13 residues. DNA for the CDR3: TGTGCCAGCCAGGTTTCGTCCGGAGATACGCAGTATTTT. Its protein product is CASQVSSGDTQYF.

In this sample, this clonotype turned up a few times. The V gene is TRBV6-1, the J gene TRBJ2-7, with D uncertain. CDR3 length: 14 amino acids. The V gene's germline CDR1 is MNHNS and CDR2 SASEGT. V lost 6 bases to trimming and J lost 5 bases, with 17 bases between them. The CDR3 sequence is CASSPLGGFNEQYF. Written as DNA, the CDR3 is TGTGCCAGCAGCCCCTTAGGTGGGTTCAACGAGCAGTACTTC.

The chain couples TRBV9 to TRBJ1-4; D is ambiguous. Germline values: CDR1 SGDLS, CDR2 YYNGEE. This CDR3 region has 18 residues. Trimming shortened V by 5 bases and J by 0 bases, and 20 bases separated the two germline ends. The CDR3 DNA sequence: TGTGCCAGCAGTTACAGTCGGCAGAGACCTGCAACTAATGAAAAACTGTTTTTT. Its translation: CASSYSRQRPATNEKLFF. Combining the CDR3 with reference TRBV9 and TRBJ1-4 gives the whole variable domain DSGVTQTPKHLITATGQRVTLRCSPRSGDLSVYWYQQSLDQGLQFLIQYYNGEERAKGNILERFSAQQFPDLHSELNLSSLELGDSALYFCASSYSRQRPATNEKLFFGSGTQLSVL.

This clonotype was counted a few times. The chain employs TRBV19 and TRBJ2-7; TRBD1 might be the D (5 bases). The CDR3 sequence is 11 residues long. CDR1 LNHDA and CDR2 SQIVND come from the germline V gene (reference sequence). With 8 bases removed from V and 5 bases from J, the gap between germline ends came to 10 bases. The CDR3, as DNA: TGTGCCAGTCACTGGGGCGACGAGCAGTACTTC. Translation: CASHWGDEQYF.

This clonotype showed up just a few times. Mismatch with germline at one junction end may stem from a read error. The chain has TRBV10-1 and TRBJ2-2; TRBD1 matches at 8 bases. Germline loops: CDR1 WNHNN, CDR2 SYGVQD (reference sequence). The CDR3 totals 15 residues. The CDR3 region is CASSVGTGNIGELFF. The CDR3 DNA reads TGCGCCAGCAGTGTTGGGACAGGAAACATCGGGGAGCTGTTTTTT.